Below are 17 T cell receptor beta chains sequenced from a single sample in a study of blood T cell repertoires in COVID-19. Data came from immunoSEQ multiplex PCR; TCRdb stores just in-frame clones and leaves some out. Among about 40,000 clones, around 83% were seen once, and the ten largest hold approximately 19%. The sequenced material came from peripheral blood. These receptors all stem from a man in his fifties or sixties in a cohort sampled during active COVID-19.

The CDR3 loop is CASSPSWGPDIEQFF. CDR3 nucleotides: TGTGCCAGCAGCCCCAGTTGGGGGCCAGATATTGAGCAGTTCTTC. The chain combines TRBV9 with TRBJ2-1, with D tentatively TRBD1 (6 bases). CDR3 length: 15 amino acids. Germline values: CDR1 SGDLS, CDR2 YYNGEE. V lost 4 bases to trimming and J lost 9 bases, with 20 bases between them.

V gene TRBV11-2 combines with J gene TRBJ2-2; the D gene is possibly TRBD2 (6 bases). Germline CDR1 is SGHAT and CDR2 is FQNNGV. This CDR3 is built from 14 residues. The germline V and J ends were trimmed by 5 bases and 3 bases, with 10 bases remaining between them. The CDR3 protein is CASSTTGDTGELFF. CDR3 DNA: TGTGCCAGCAGCACGACGGGGGACACCGGGGAGCTGTTTTTT. Full variable domain (missing parts from reference TRBV11-2 and TRBJ2-2): EAGVAQSPRYKIIEKRQSVAFWCNPISGHATLYWYQQILGQGPKLLIQFQNNGVVDDSQLPKDRFSAERLKGVDSTLKIQPAKLEDSAVYLCASSTTGDTGELFFGEGSRLTVL.

This clone was counted once. This chain joins TRBV10-3 and TRBJ2-2, with 12 bases aligning to TRBD2. Germline CDR1 ENHRY, CDR2 SYGVKD. This CDR3 has 14 amino acids. J gave up 7 bases and V 9 bases, and 6 bases lay outside the gene matches. CDR3 amino acids: CAIRLAGEVGELFF. The CDR3 DNA is TGTGCCATTAGACTAGCGGGAGAAGTCGGGGAGCTGTTTTTT.

This sequence joins TRBV7-8 and TRBJ2-7; 10 bases fit TRBD1. J lost 3 bases, V lost 4 bases, and 3 bases had no gene match. The length of the CDR3 is 14 residues. Germline values: CDR1 SGHVS, CDR2 FQNEAQ. The CDR3 loop reads CASSSRTGGYEQYV. The DNA of the CDR3 is TGTGCCAGCAGCTCCCGGACAGGGGGCTACGAGCAGTACGTC.

This clone was seen a single time. The chain joins TRBV5-4 to TRBJ1-4; 7 nucleotides align to TRBD1. V dropped 0 bases and J dropped 5; count of bases not matched to a gene: 1. CDR3 length: 14 residues. Germline lookup yields CDR1 SGHNT and CDR2 YYREEE (reference sequence). The chain's CDR3 is CASSLGQGNEKLFF. For the CDR3, the DNA is TGTGCCAGCAGCTTGGGACAGGGAAATGAAAAACTGTTTTTT.

This clone is medium-sized by share. The chain employs TRBV24-1 and TRBJ2-7; a weak D match, TRBD2 (6 bases). This CDR3 is 15 amino acids long. The V end was cut by 4 bases, the J end by 1 base, with 13 bases between. Germline CDR1 reads KGHDR; CDR2 reads SFDVKD. CDR3 in amino acids: CATSDSGGDSYEQYV. The CDR3 bases are TGTGCCACCAGTGACTCCGGAGGGGATTCCTACGAGCAGTACGTC.

This clone has a handful of counts. The chain has TRBV11-1 and TRBJ1-4; TRBD1 matches 7 bases. V shed 6 bases, J shed 7 bases, and the junction held 8 bases outside the gene matches. Germline V CDR1 and CDR2: SGHAT, FQDESV (reference sequence). CDR3 length equals 14 residues. The CDR3 DNA reads TGTGCCAGCAGTCATCGGACAGGTGGTGAAAAACTGTTTTTT. Translation: CASSHRTGGEKLFF.

The chain recombines TRBV5-8 with TRBJ2-1; TRBD2 matches 7 bases. The germline gives CDR1 SGHTS, CDR2 YDEGEE. V lost 4 bases, J lost 3 bases, and 7 bases stayed unmatched. CDR3 length: 15 amino acids. The CDR3 nucleotides are TGTGCCAGCAGCGCCAAGGCGGGGGTCTACAATGAGCAGTTCTTC. This translates into CASSAKAGVYNEQFF.

The chain employs TRBV6-5 and TRBJ1-2; the D gene is possibly TRBD1 (5 bases). V dropped 6 bases and J dropped 3 bases, with 14 bases sitting between them. Germline V CDR1 and CDR2: MNHEY, SVGAGI. The length of the CDR3 is 14 residues. The CDR3 nucleotides are TGTGCCAGCAGGGGGGGACGGACCTACTATGGCTACACCTTC. The encoded protein is CASRGGRTYYGYTF.

This chain links TRBV30 with TRBJ2-7, with D tentatively TRBD1 (5 bases). CDR3 length: 12 amino acids. Looked up from germline, CDR1 is GTSNPN and CDR2 is SVGIG (reference sequence). V shed 4 bases and J shed 5 bases, with 12 bases lying between them. The CDR3 region has the DNA TGTGCCTGGACCCCGGCAGGGAACGAGCAGTACTTC. Amino acid sequence: CAWTPAGNEQYF. Full variable domain (remainder filled in from reference TRBV30 and TRBJ2-7): SQTIHQWPATLVQPVGSPLSLECTVEGTSNPNLYWYRQAAGRGLQLLFYSVGIGQISSEVPQNLSASRPQDRQFILSSKKLLLSDSGFYLCAWTPAGNEQYFGPGTRLTVT.

The V call is TRBV3-1 (or the pseudogene TRBV3-2), the J call TRBJ2-3; D may be TRBD2 (6 bases). This CDR3 has 16 residues. V lost 4 bases and J lost 0, with 14 bases in between. The germline CDR1 and CDR2 sequences are LGHDT and YNNKEL (reference sequence). Here the CDR3 DNA reads TGTGCCAGCAGCCCCGCTGGGGACTCTAGCACAGATACGCAGTATTTT. Its protein product is CASSPAGDSSTDTQYF.

V usage is TRBV10-2 and J usage is TRBJ1-2; 7 bases match TRBD1. Per germline, CDR1 WSHSY and CDR2 SAAADI. The CDR3 is 14 residues long. The trim removed 3 bases at V and 6 bases at J, leaving 7 bases unmatched. The CDR3 reads CASSDGGGAHGYTF. CDR3 sequence (DNA): TGCGCCAGCAGTGACGGAGGGGGCGCCCATGGCTACACCTTC.

The genes are TRBV10-2 and TRBJ1-5; 8 bases are shared with TRBD1. Trimming took 6 bases from V and 6 from J; bases not matched to a gene: 13. CDR3 length: 16 residues. Germline values: CDR1 WSHSY, CDR2 SAAADI. CDR3 bases: TGCGCCAGCAGCCTCGAAAGATCGACAGGGGCTCAGCCCCAGCATTTT. Translation: CASSLERSTGAQPQHF.

This chain uses TRBV6-5 with TRBJ1-3; D unresolved. CDR3 size: 14 residues. CDR1 and CDR2 (germline): MNHEY, SVGAGI. Trimming left V 6 bases short and J 0 bases short, with 9 bases between. CDR3 DNA sequence: TGTGCCAGCAGGTCCAGTTACTCTGGAAACACCATATATTTT. Its translation is CASRSSYSGNTIYF.

The J gene is TRBJ2-1, the V gene TRBV19, with D possibly being TRBD1 (6 bases). V was cut by 7 bases and J by 3 bases, with 16 bases left in between. The CDR3 length is 15 residues. Germline V gene sequence: CDR1 LNHDA, CDR2 SQIVND (reference sequence). CDR3 sequence (DNA): TGTGCCAGTACTTACTCTCGGGACAACTACAATGAGCAGTTCTTC. Protein: CASTYSRDNYNEQFF. Drawing the rest from reference TRBV19 and TRBJ2-1, the complete variable domain is DGGITQSPKYLFRKEGQNVTLSCEQNLNHDAMYWYRQDPGQGLRLIYYSQIVNDFQKGDIAEGYSVSREKKESFPLTVTSAQKNPTAFYLCASTYSRDNYNEQFFGPGTRLTVL.

The rearrangement uses TRBV7-9 and TRBJ2-7, with D maybe TRBD1 (5 bases). Germline V gives CDR1 SEHNR, CDR2 FQNEAQ (reference sequence). The V end lost 1 base, the J end lost 9 bases, and 7 bases lay between the germline ends. The CDR3 loop spans 11 amino acids. The CDR3 is CASSLEGVQYV. In DNA form, the CDR3 reads TGTGCCAGCAGCTTAGAAGGGGTGCAGTACGTC.

V gene TRBV9 combines with J gene TRBJ2-3, with D maybe TRBD2 (6 bases). Per the germline V gene, CDR1 is SGDLS and CDR2 is YYNGEE. V was clipped by 4 bases and J by 4 bases, with 13 bases between them. CDR3 size: 14 residues. The CDR3 DNA follows: TGTGCCAGCAGCTCACCGGGGGTGGCAGATACGCAGTATTTT. Amino acids: CASSSPGVADTQYF.